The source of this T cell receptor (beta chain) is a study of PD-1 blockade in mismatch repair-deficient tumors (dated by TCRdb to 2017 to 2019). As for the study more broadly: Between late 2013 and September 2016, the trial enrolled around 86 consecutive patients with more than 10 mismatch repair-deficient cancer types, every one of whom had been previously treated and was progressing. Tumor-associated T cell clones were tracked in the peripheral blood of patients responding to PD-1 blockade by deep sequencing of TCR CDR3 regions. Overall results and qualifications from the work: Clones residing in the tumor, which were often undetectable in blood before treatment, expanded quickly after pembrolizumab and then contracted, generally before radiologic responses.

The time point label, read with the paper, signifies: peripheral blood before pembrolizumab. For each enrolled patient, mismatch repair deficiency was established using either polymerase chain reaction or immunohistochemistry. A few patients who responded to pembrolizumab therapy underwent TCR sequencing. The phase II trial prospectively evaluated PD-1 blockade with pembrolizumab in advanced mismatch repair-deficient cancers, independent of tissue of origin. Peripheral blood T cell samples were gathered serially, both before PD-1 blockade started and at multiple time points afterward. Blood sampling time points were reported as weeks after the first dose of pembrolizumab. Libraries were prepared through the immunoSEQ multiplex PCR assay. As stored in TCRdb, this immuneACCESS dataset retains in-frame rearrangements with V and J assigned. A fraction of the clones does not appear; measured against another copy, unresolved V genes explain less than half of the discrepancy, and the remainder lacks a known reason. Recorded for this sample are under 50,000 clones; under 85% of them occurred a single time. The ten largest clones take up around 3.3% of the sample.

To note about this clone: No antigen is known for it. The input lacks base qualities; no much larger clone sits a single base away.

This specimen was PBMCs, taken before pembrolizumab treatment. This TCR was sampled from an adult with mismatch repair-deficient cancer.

The DNA is as follows: TGTGCCAGCAGCTCCCGTGGTGCGGGCTACGAGCAGTACTTC. Translation gives CASSSRGAGYEQYF. The rearranged segments are TRBV7-8 and TRBJ2-7; TRBD2 is perhaps the D gene, given 5 matching bases. Per the germline V gene, SGHVS is the CDR1 and FQNEAQ is the CDR2. V is clipped by 4 bases and J by 3 bases, and the sequence between their germline boundaries is 13 bases long. Inclusive of the bounding cysteine and phenylalanine, the CDR3 is 14 residues long. Kept here is only the CDR3 DNA, which spans 42 bases and is read in frame from base 1.